The clone carrying this TCR delta chain was counted a few times. A far larger clone is only one base removed, so a read error is likely. The CDR3 loop spans 27 amino acids. The trim removed 0 bases at V and 0 bases at J, leaving 36 bases unmatched. Germline-derived CDR1 and CDR2 are TSWWSYY and QGS. These data originate in a study of gamma-delta T cells after stem cell transplantation. TCRdb made new clone calls on the RT-PCR reads using CATT. The table records approximately 1,000 delta-chain clones, under 3.5% of them present only once. This TCR came from a human donor. It is not recorded whose cells these are; they may come from a transplant donor. The rearrangement joins TRDV1 to TRDJ1, with 8 nucleotides matching TRDD3. The specimen sequenced was gamma-delta T cells. The CDR3: CALGELSSLWVLYWGDRFRQYTDKLIF. CDR3 bases: TGTGCTCTTGGGGAACTCTCCTCGCTTTGGGTCCTCTACTGGGGGGACAGGTTCCGCCAGTACACCGATAAACTCATCTTT.